Presented here are 9 T cell receptor beta chains from one specimen sequenced in a study of CD8 T cells in ankylosing spondylitis. TCRdb ran MiXCR on the 5' RACE reads and lists one entry per CDR3 protein. This sample has some 100,000 distinct CDR3 sequences; about 7.7% occur once, and the top ten carry about 9.6%. Sequencing was done on a sample of blood, either unsorted or a sorted T cell fraction (not recorded which). Receptors originate from a male donor with ankylosing spondylitis or in good health (not recorded which).

This clonotype has at least ten counts. V and J are TRBV5-5 and TRBJ2-7, with 11 bases lining up with TRBD2. V shed 2 bases and J 2 bases; nucleotides not matched to a gene: 3. The germline CDR1 and CDR2 sequences are SGHKS and YYEKEE (reference sequence). This CDR3 has 15 residues. In DNA form, the CDR3 reads TGTGCCAGCAGCTTCTTGACTAGCGGGGCCTACGAGCAGTACTTC. The encoded protein is CASSFLTSGAYEQYF.

This clonotype has at least ten counts. The chain recombines TRBV5-5 with TRBJ1-1; 12 positions agree with TRBD1. The V segment lost 4 bases and the J segment 3 bases; nucleotides outside the gene matches: 7. Germline V lookup: CDR1 SGHKS, CDR2 YYEKEE (reference sequence). The CDR3 loop spans 16 amino acids. The CDR3 DNA follows: TGTGCCAGCAGCCGAGTGGGACAGGGGGCACACACTGAAGCTTTCTTT. Its translation is CASSRVGQGAHTEAFF.

This clonotype was found many times. This chain links TRBV7-9 with TRBJ1-5, with D maybe TRBD1 (6 bases). The germline V gene has CDR1 SEHNR and CDR2 FQNEAQ (reference sequence). The CDR3 extends over 15 amino acids. Deletions cut 6 bases from V and 1 base from J, with 13 bases between. The CDR3 here is CASSLGGASNQPQHF. CDR3 bases: TGTGCCAGCAGTTTGGGGGGGGCGAGCAATCAGCCCCAGCATTTT. Full variable domain (remainder filled in from reference TRBV7-9 and TRBJ1-5): DTGVSQNPRHKITKRGQNVTFRCDPISEHNRLYWYRQTLGQGPEFLTYFQNEAQLEKSRLLSDRFSAERPKGSFSTLEIQRTEQGDSAMYLCASSLGGASNQPQHFGDGTRLSIL.

This clonotype was counted many times. The chain links TRBV20-1 to TRBJ1-6, with D possibly TRBD1 on 6 matching bases. The germline gives CDR1 DFQATT, CDR2 SNEGSKA (reference sequence). V lost 7 bases to trimming and J lost 7 bases, with 17 bases between them. The CDR3 is 14 amino acids. DNA for the CDR3: TGCAGTGTTCAACCATTGAGGGGGAATTCACCCCTCCACTTT. Protein sequence: CSVQPLRGNSPLHF.

At least ten counts were recorded for this clonotype. This chain connects TRBV4-2 to TRBJ1-1; tentative D call: TRBD1 (6 bases). From germline, CDR1 is LGHNA and CDR2 YNFKEQ. V lost 3 bases and J 5 bases, leaving 16 bases between the germline ends. This CDR3 has 15 residues. The CDR3 spells CASSQDTGKLTEAFF. Here the CDR3 DNA reads TGTGCCAGCAGCCAGGACACAGGGAAGCTGACTGAAGCTTTCTTT.

This clonotype was observed a handful of times. The V and J genes are TRBV9 and TRBJ2-1; 8 bases are shared with TRBD1. Germline assignment: CDR1 SGDLS and CDR2 YYNGEE. CDR3 length equals 14 residues. The junction had 5 bases not matched to a gene; V was cut back by 3 bases and J by 6 bases. The CDR3 protein is CASSDDRGGNEQFF. CDR3 nucleotide sequence: TGTGCCAGCAGCGACGACAGGGGTGGCAATGAGCAGTTCTTC.

This clonotype was found many times. This chain links TRBV12-3 or TRBV12-4 with TRBJ1-4, with D hard to call. This CDR3 has 14 amino acids. V lost 5 bases and J lost 8, with 15 bases in between. As DNA, the CDR3 is TGTGCCAGCAGTCCCCTCGGTGTGGGGGAAAAACTGTTTTTT. Protein sequence: CASSPLGVGEKLFF.

The rearrangement uses TRBV20-1 and TRBJ2-2, with D perhaps given as TRBD1 or TRBD2 (5 bases each). V was trimmed by 2 bases and J by 7 bases, leaving 11 bases between them. Germline V lookup: CDR1 DFQATT, CDR2 SNEGSKA (reference sequence). This CDR3 contains 13 residues. The CDR3 reads CSARNWGSGELFF. The CDR3 DNA reads TGCAGTGCTAGAAATTGGGGGAGCGGGGAGCTGTTTTTT.

Comments on this clonotype: A much larger clone lies a single base off, so this may be a read error. The chain is built from TRBV5-1 and TRBJ1-4; TRBD1 matches at 7 bases. Germline CDR1 reads SGHRS; CDR2 reads YFSETQ. The CDR3 loop spans 14 amino acids. V lost 2 bases to trimming and J lost 8 bases; unmatched junction nucleotides: 6. The CDR3 nucleotides are TGCGCCAGCAGCTTCAGGGGGTCCGACGAAAAACTGTTTTTT. As protein: CASSFRGSDEKLFF.